The 7 T cell receptor beta chains below were found in one sample sequenced in a study of prognosis after radiotherapy for stage I lung cancer. Genomic DNA served as the source from which two-round multiplex PCR generated TCR beta CDR3 amplicons. It was primers specific to each TRBV and TRBJ gene that first-round PCR used. Each CDR3 protein is one row after TCRdb ran MiXCR on the multiplex PCR reads. The sample holds over 11,000 distinct CDR3 sequences; around a quarter are singletons and the top ten take 10% to 13%. The source material was PBMCs, sampled before or after stereotactic body radiation therapy (not recorded which). The receptors stem from a donor of 50 years or more with non-small cell lung cancer.

This clonotype ranks as medium-sized (0.01 to 0.1%). This chain joins TRBV20-1 and TRBJ1-5; D uncertain. V was pared by 3 bases and J by 0 bases, with 15 bases between. Germline-derived CDR1 and CDR2 are DFQATT and SNEGSKA (reference sequence). This CDR3 is built from 16 residues. This CDR3 is CSASSPTLYSNQPQHF. CDR3 coding DNA: TGCAGTGCTAGTTCCCCGACTTTATATAGCAATCAGCCCCAGCATTTT.

This clonotype was seen ten or more times. J is TRBJ1-2 and V is TRBV18; D unclear. V was shortened by 3 bases and J by 3 bases, with 8 bases between the two germline ends. Germline V gene sequence: CDR1 KGHSH, CDR2 LQKENI. This CDR3 contains 13 residues. CDR3 coding DNA: TGTGCCAGCTCACCGGCCGACTACTATGGCTACACCTTC. Translated, it gives CASSPADYYGYTF.

Of note for this clonotype: Only one base separates this from a far larger clonotype, so it likely reflects a read error. The CDR3 nucleotides are TGTGCCTGTAATAGCCAGGGGTCCCCTAATGAAAAACTGTTTTTT. Its protein is CACNSQGSPNEKLFF. V is TRBV6-2 or TRBV6-3 and J is TRBJ1-4; tentatively, D is TRBD1 (6 bases). The V and J ends lost 11 bases and 3 bases respectively, with 19 bases between them. The CDR3 runs 15 residues. CDR1 is MNHEY and CDR2 is SVGEGT in the germline V gene.

By sample fraction, this clonotype is medium-sized. J is TRBJ2-1 and V is TRBV11-2; D is uncertain. The ends were cut back, 5 bases at V and 4 bases at J, with 18 bases in the middle. This CDR3 is built from 16 residues. Germline CDR1 reads SGHAT; CDR2 reads FQNNGV. The CDR3 DNA reads as TGTGCCAGCAGCCCCCTCCGGACCGCGCCGTACAATGAGCAGTTCTTC. Translated, it gives CASSPLRTAPYNEQFF. The variable domain in full, completed from reference TRBV11-2 and TRBJ2-1, reads EAGVAQSPRYKIIEKRQSVAFWCNPISGHATLYWYQQILGQGPKLLIQFQNNGVVDDSQLPKDRFSAERLKGVDSTLKIQPAKLEDSAVYLCASSPLRTAPYNEQFFGPGTRLTVL.

The chain combines TRBV7-6 with TRBJ1-3; no reliable D call. This CDR3 is 12 amino acids long. The V gene lost 2 bases and the J gene lost 4 bases, with 3 bases spanning the gap. Germline loops: CDR1 SGHVS, CDR2 FNYEAQ. CDR3 bases: TGTGCCAGCAGCTTATGGGGAAACACCATATATTTT. Translation gives CASSLWGNTIYF.

Ten or more counts support this clonotype. The genes are TRBV5-6 and TRBJ2-3; D is uncertain. Deletions cut 4 bases from V and 2 bases from J, with 14 bases between. Germline V lookup: CDR1 SGHDT, CDR2 YYEEEE. The CDR3 is 15 amino acids. The CDR3 spells CASSPGSIDTDTQYF. The CDR3 coding sequence is TGTGCCAGCAGCCCCGGATCGATAGACACAGATACGCAGTATTTT.

This clonotype was counted ten times or more. The rearrangement links TRBV29-1 to TRBJ2-2, with D hard to call. Germline V CDR1 and CDR2: SQVTM, ANQGSEA. This CDR3 has 14 residues. The V gene lost 6 bases and the J gene lost 4 bases, with 15 bases spanning the gap. Written as DNA, the CDR3 is TGCAGCGTCGTCGGTCCTATGAGCACCGGGGAGCTGTTTTTT. Protein: CSVVGPMSTGELFF.